This TCR beta chain stems from a study of cytomegalovirus exposure and HLA in healthy donors. PCR employed 60 Vbeta and 13 Jbeta primers. Data came from immunoSEQ multiplex PCR; TCRdb stores just in-frame clones and leaves some out. The table shows roughly 160,000 clones, with 60% to 85% occurring only once. This clone was picked up one time. This CDR3 contains 16 residues. V shed 5 bases and J shed 3 bases, with 17 bases lying between them. In germline, CDR1 is LGHNT, CDR2 FRNRAP. The origin of this receptor is a man aged 50-59 years in good health and CMV-seropositive. This chain links TRBV12-5 with TRBJ2-1, with D possibly TRBD2 on 7 matching bases. Sequences were obtained from PBMCs. The CDR3 DNA reads TGTGCTAGTGGTAGGGGAGGAGGGGGGGTCTACAATGAGCAGTTCTTC. Translating it yields CASGRGGGGVYNEQFF.